Listed below are T cell receptor beta chains from one sample, sequenced in a study of blood T cell repertoires in COVID-19. Clones were read by immunoSEQ multiplex PCR, and TCRdb kept only the in-frame ones, dropping some. The data contain 55,000 to 80,000 clones, roughly 80% of them seen just once; the ten biggest clones take up approximately 20%. The sample consisted of peripheral blood. Receptor source: a woman older than 75 with active or convalescent COVID-19. CDR3s include the opening cysteine and the closing phenylalanine or tryptophan. The D gene is left open where the match is weak. The size field is filled for only some rows; it gives once, few, many or a size class.

TRBV18	TRBD1	.	TRBJ1-4	TGTGCCAGCGGGACAGGGGAGAATGAAAAACTGTTTTTT	CASGTGENEKLFF
TRBV7-9	.	.	TRBJ1-1	TGTGCCAGCAGCCGGGACTTGAGTGAAGCTTTCTTT	CASSRDLSEAFF
TRBV7-2	.	once	TRBJ2-1	TGTGCCAGCAGCTGGCGGCGGGGCCATGAGCAGTTCTTC	CASSWRRGHEQFF
TRBV29-1	.	.	TRBJ2-7	TGCAGCGTTGAAGGGGGAGGGGGAGAGCAGTACTTC	CSVEGGGGEQYF
TRBV5-8	TRBD2	.	TRBJ2-1	TGTGCCAGCAGCTATTCCGGGACTACCCCACCGGGAACATACAATGAGCAGTTCTTC	CASSYSGTTPPGTYNEQFF
TRBV5-1	.	few	TRBJ2-4	TGCGCCAGCAGCTTGGTTGGCGGACTAGCCAAAAACATTCAGTACTTC	CASSLVGGLAKNIQYF
TRBV30	TRBD1	.	TRBJ1-5	TGTGCCTGGAGCCTGACAGGGGTCAATCAGCCCCAGCATTTT	CAWSLTGVNQPQHF
TRBV5-1	.	once	TRBJ1-3	TGCGCCAGCAGGGCGGGGGACGGAGAAAACACCATATATTTT	CASRAGDGENTIYF
TRBV9	TRBD1	.	TRBJ2-3	TGTGCCAGCAGCGTAGGGGGCCAGGGGGAGACAGATACGCAGTATTTT	CASSVGGQGETDTQYF
TRBV2	TRBD1	.	TRBJ1-2	TGTGCCAGCAGCCTACCTCTTGGACAGGGGAATGGCTACACCTTC	CASSLPLGQGNGYTF
TRBV3-1/TRBV3-2	TRBD1	.	TRBJ1-2	TGTGCCAGCAGCCAAGGCAGGGGGTATGGCTACACCTTC	CASSQGRGYGYTF
TRBV5-4	TRBD2	.	TRBJ2-7	TGTGCCAGCAGCCCCTTCGGGGGGAGAGTCTACGAGCAGTACTTC	CASSPFGGRVYEQYF
TRBV4-2	TRBD2	.	TRBJ2-3	TGTGCCAGCAGCTCCAAGCGGGGGAGGAATACGCAGTATTTT	CASSSKRGRNTQYF
TRBV13	.	.	TRBJ2-3	TGTGCCAGCAGCCGTGAGGAGACGCAGTATTTT	CASSREETQYF
TRBV6-5	TRBD1	.	TRBJ2-1	TGTGCCAGCGAGACCCGGGACAGGCTCTACAATGAGCAGTTCTTC	CASETRDRLYNEQFF
TRBV19	.	.	TRBJ1-6	TGTGCCAGTAGTGTAAACGGACAGACATATAATTCACCCCTCCACTTT	CASSVNGQTYNSPLHF
TRBV11-2	TRBD2	.	TRBJ2-5	TGTGCCAGCAGCGTTCGGGGGGGACAAGAGACCCAGTACTTC	CASSVRGGQETQYF
TRBV19	.	once	TRBJ1-2	TGTGCCAGTATCCAGACAGGCGGCGGGAACTATGGCTACACCTTC	CASIQTGGGNYGYTF
TRBV9	.	few	TRBJ2-2	TGTGCCAGCAGCGTAGGGACACTCCAGGGAAGGGCCGGGGAGCTGTTTTTT	CASSVGTLQGRAGELFF
TRBV7-8	.	.	TRBJ2-1	TGTGCCAGCAGCTTTGGGGCGGCTCCCCATGAGCAGTTCTTC	CASSFGAAPHEQFF
TRBV4-1	TRBD1	.	TRBJ2-4	TGCGCCAGCAGCCTATCAGCGGGGGACAGGGGTGCGGGCAAAAACATTCAGTACTTC	CASSLSAGDRGAGKNIQYF
TRBV11-2	.	.	TRBJ1-1	TGTGCCAGCAGCTCGAATGGACAGCCGAACACTGAAGCTTTCTTT	CASSSNGQPNTEAFF
TRBV29-1	TRBD2	.	TRBJ2-7	TGCAGCGCCTCGGGAGGGACCTACGAGCAGTACTTC	CSASGGTYEQYF
TRBV5-1	.	.	TRBJ1-2	TGCGCCAGCAGCTTGGACAGGTCTGCATATGGCTACACCTTC	CASSLDRSAYGYTF
TRBV19	.	.	TRBJ1-2	TGTGCCAGTAGTTATCCGGAGGCTAACTATGGCTACACCTTC	CASSYPEANYGYTF
TRBV4-2	TRBD2	.	TRBJ2-2	TGTGCCAGCAGCCAAGAAGCGGGGGGGTACACCGGGGAGCTGTTTTTT	CASSQEAGGYTGELFF
TRBV6-5	.	.	TRBJ2-7	TGTGCCTCTCACAGGCAGGGAACTTACGAGCAGTACTTC	CASHRQGTYEQYF
TRBV19	TRBD1	.	TRBJ1-4	TGTGCCAGTAGTGATGGACAGGGAGGAGATGAAAAACTGTTTTTT	CASSDGQGGDEKLFF
TRBV7-9	TRBD1	.	TRBJ2-7	TGTGCCAGCAGCTACACAGGGGTCGGGGAGCAGTACTTC	CASSYTGVGEQYF
TRBV15	.	.	TRBJ2-7	TGTGCCACCAGCAGAGTCCCAGATAACTCCTACGAGCAGTACTTC	CATSRVPDNSYEQYF
TRBV5-1	.	.	TRBJ2-3	TGCGCCAGCAGCTTGGCCCTCGGTGGGAGGGATACGCAGTATTTT	CASSLALGGRDTQYF